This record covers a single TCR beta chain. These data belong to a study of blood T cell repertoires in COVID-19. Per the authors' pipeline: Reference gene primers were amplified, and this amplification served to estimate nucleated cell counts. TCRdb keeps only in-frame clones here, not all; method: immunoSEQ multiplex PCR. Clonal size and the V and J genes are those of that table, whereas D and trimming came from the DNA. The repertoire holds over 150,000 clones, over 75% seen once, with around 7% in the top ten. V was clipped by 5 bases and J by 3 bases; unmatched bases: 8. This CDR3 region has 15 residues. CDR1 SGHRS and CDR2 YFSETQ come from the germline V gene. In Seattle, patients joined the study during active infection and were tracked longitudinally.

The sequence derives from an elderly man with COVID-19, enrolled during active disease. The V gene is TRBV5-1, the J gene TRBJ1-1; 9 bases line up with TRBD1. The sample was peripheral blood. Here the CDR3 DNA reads TGCGCCAGCAGACCCGGGACAGGGCAGGACACTGAAGCTTTCTTT. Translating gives CASRPGTGQDTEAFF. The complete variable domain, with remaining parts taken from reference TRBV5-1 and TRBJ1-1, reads KAGVTQTPRYLIKTRGQQVTLSCSPISGHRSVSWYQQTPGQGLQFLFEYFSETQRNKGNFPGRFSGRQFSNSRSEMNVSTLELGDSALYLCASRPGTGQDTEAFFGQGTRLTVV.